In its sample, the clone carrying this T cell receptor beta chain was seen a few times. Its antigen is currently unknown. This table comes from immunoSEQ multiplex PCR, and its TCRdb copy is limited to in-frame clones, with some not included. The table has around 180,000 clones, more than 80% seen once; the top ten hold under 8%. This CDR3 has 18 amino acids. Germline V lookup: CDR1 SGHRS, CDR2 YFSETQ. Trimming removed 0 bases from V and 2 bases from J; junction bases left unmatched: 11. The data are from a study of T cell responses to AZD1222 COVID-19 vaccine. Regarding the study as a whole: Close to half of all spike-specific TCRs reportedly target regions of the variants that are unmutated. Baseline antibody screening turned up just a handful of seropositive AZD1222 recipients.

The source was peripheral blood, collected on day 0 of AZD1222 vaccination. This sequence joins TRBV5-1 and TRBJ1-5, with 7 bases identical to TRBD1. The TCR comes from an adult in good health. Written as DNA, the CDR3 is TGCGCCAGCAGCTTGGGGAGCTCGACAGGGTCTCGCAATCAGCCCCAGCATTTT. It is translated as CASSLGSSTGSRNQPQHF. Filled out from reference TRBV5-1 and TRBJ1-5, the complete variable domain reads KAGVTQTPRYLIKTRGQQVTLSCSPISGHRSVSWYQQTPGQGLQFLFEYFSETQRNKGNFPGRFSGRQFSNSRSEMNVSTLELGDSALYLCASSLGSSTGSRNQPQHFGDGTRLSIL.